Each of the 7 T cell receptor beta chains below was sequenced from the same sample in a study of blood T cell repertoires in COVID-19. The protocol was immunoSEQ multiplex PCR, while the TCRdb copy is restricted to in-frame clones and leaves out a portion. The sample has a few hundred thousand clones; roughly 85% are singletons. The specimen sequenced was peripheral blood. The source is a woman aged 18 to 35 with acute or convalescent COVID-19.

The chain couples TRBV6-1 to TRBJ2-1, with TRBD2 matching 11 bases. The germline gives CDR1 MNHNS, CDR2 SASEGT. CDR3 length equals 17 residues. The J segment lost 3 bases and the V segment lost 2 bases, leaving 6 bases of the junction unmatched. CDR3 bases: TGTGCCAGCAGTGAATATTTGGGACTAGCGGACTACAATGAGCAGTTCTTC. It yields the protein CASSEYLGLADYNEQFF.

The chain uses TRBV28 and TRBJ2-3; D is ambiguous. The CDR3 is made up of 15 amino acids. Germline lookup yields CDR1 MDHEN and CDR2 SYDVKM. The ends were cut back, 3 bases at V and 4 bases at J, with 14 bases in the middle. CDR3 coding DNA: TGTGCCAGCAGTTTTGGGCAGAGCTCCCCAGATACGCAGTATTTT. Its translation: CASSFGQSSPDTQYF.

This CDR3 reads CASRASNTGELFF. CDR3 DNA sequence: TGCGCCAGCAGGGCTTCGAACACCGGGGAGCTGTTTTTT. The J gene is TRBJ2-2, the V gene TRBV5-1; no clear D gene. Trimming shortened V by 5 bases and J by 0 bases, and 5 bases separated the two germline ends. Germline V CDR1 and CDR2: SGHRS, YFSETQ. The CDR3 extends over 13 amino acids.

This clone has a single count. The rearrangement uses TRBV7-9 and TRBJ2-3; 7 bases map to TRBD2. With 5 bases clipped from V and 6 bases from J, the junction kept 11 bases outside the gene matches. Per the germline V gene, CDR1 is SEHNR and CDR2 is FQNEAQ (reference sequence). There are 15 residues in the CDR3. DNA for the CDR3: TGTGCCAGCAGCCCCGGTGCCAGGGAGGGGGATACGCAGTATTTT. Translation gives CASSPGAREGDTQYF.

This rearrangement joins TRBV6-2 or TRBV6-3 to TRBJ2-1; TRBD2 matches at 7 bases. There are 16 residues in the CDR3. The ends lost 6 bases at V and 1 base at J; junction bases unmatched: 9. Germline-derived CDR1 and CDR2 are MNHEY and SVGEGT. The CDR3: CASSQERGVSYNEQFF. CDR3 bases: TGTGCCAGCAGCCAGGAGCGGGGCGTTTCCTACAATGAGCAGTTCTTC.

The chain recombines TRBV28 with TRBJ1-2; D is uncertain. The CDR3 sequence is 12 residues long. Germline V gene lookup returns CDR1 MDHEN and CDR2 SYDVKM. V gave up 8 bases and J gave up 1 base, with 8 bases separating them. CDR3 in DNA: TGTGCCAGCTCTTCGGTTAACTATGGCTACACCTTC. It is translated as CASSSVNYGYTF.

This clone was seen a few times. The genes are TRBV9 and TRBJ2-7; TRBD2 is a possible D gene (6 bases). CDR1 is SGDLS, CDR2 YYNGEE, per germline. V lost 0 bases and J 0 bases, leaving 10 bases between the germline ends. This CDR3 comprises 15 residues. CDR3 region: CASSVGGTSSYEQYF. The CDR3 bases are TGTGCCAGCAGCGTAGGCGGGACCAGCTCCTACGAGCAGTACTTC.